This is a list of T cell receptor beta chains from one sample in a study of blood T cells in healthy people across ages. Via MiXCR, TCRdb re-called the 5' RACE reads, giving one row per CDR3 protein. The sample contains about 730,000 distinct CDR3 sequences, 43% of which appear only once. The sequenced sample consisted of blood. These receptors all stem from a woman between 55 and 75 years old in good health. The CDR3 runs from the conserved cysteine through the conserved F or W. Fields, in order: D gene, J gene, V gene, CDR3 protein. The D gene is left open where the match is weak.

-,TRBJ2-5,TRBV5-6,CASSRGVVGKETQYF
TRBD2,TRBJ2-3,TRBV4-3,CASSQVAPMSGSADTQYF
-,TRBJ2-1,TRBV11-2,CASSLLRVGNEQFF
-,TRBJ2-7,TRBV6-2/TRBV6-3,CASCPLTGNYKQYF
-,TRBJ1-4,TRBV6-1,CASSEATATNEKLFF
TRBD1,TRBJ2-7,TRBV7-2,CVSSISGQEFHEQYF
-,TRBJ1-4,TRBV11-2,CASSPDSATNEKLFF
TRBD1,TRBJ1-6,TRBV4-2,CASSQLGQGDYNSPLHF
TRBD1,TRBJ1-2,TRBV6-5,CASRNGQGKGYTF
TRBD2,TRBJ2-6,TRBV28,CASSFLLMRGRASGANVLTF
-,TRBJ2-4,TRBV3-1,CASSHLANIQYF
TRBD1,TRBJ1-4,TRBV3-1,CASSNRGSAEKLFF
-,TRBJ1-1,TRBV5-6,CASSTGPFEAFF
TRBD1,TRBJ1-2,TRBV30,CAWSLGGAGYTF
-,TRBJ1-1,TRBV5-1,CASSSGGGVTEAFF
-,TRBJ2-7,TRBV27,CASSLWAGAHFYEQYF
TRBD2,TRBJ2-5,TRBV20-1,CSARVYSGGGGETQYF
-,TRBJ2-3,TRBV12-3/TRBV12-4,CASSLVSGSTDTQYF
-,TRBJ2-3,TRBV6-2/TRBV6-3,CASSLPGTVFSTDTQYF
TRBD1,TRBJ1-2,TRBV20-1,CSAPTGGNYGYTF
-,-,TRBV9,CASSVGGSGSAYEQYF
-,TRBJ2-4,TRBV12-3/TRBV12-4,CASRRQNLKNIQYF
-,TRBJ2-5,TRBV6-1,CASSRGGGYSHQGTQYF
-,TRBJ1-2,TRBV6-5,CASSYLTGPLYGYTF
-,TRBJ1-1,TRBV29-1,CSVQGMGAEAFF
-,TRBJ2-3,TRBV20-1,CSAGQESTDTQYF
TRBD2,TRBJ2-1,TRBV20-1,CSAGPGGNEQFF
-,TRBJ1-1,TRBV6-2/TRBV6-3,CASSYSVSPGAEAFF
TRBD2,TRBJ2-5,TRBV6-2/TRBV6-3,CAGSSGGAGETQYF
TRBD1,TRBJ2-7,TRBV7-9,CASSTTGGFRYEQYF
TRBD2,-,TRBV10-3,CAISETSEETQYF
-,TRBJ2-5,TRBV29-1,CSATAGPETQYF
-,TRBJ2-7,TRBV7-6,CASSHHTYEQYF
-,TRBJ1-5,TRBV5-1,CASSLGPEGQPQHF
-,TRBJ1-6,TRBV27,CASCPGHGNSPLHF
-,TRBJ2-7,TRBV12-3/TRBV12-4,CASSLGWGALGKQYF
-,TRBJ1-6,TRBV25-1,CASSESEPIYNSPLHF
-,TRBJ2-7,TRBV20-1,CSARDLGRDYSYEQYF
-,-,TRBV29-1,CSVGTPIDEQYF
TRBD1,TRBJ1-5,TRBV7-2,CASSARQGSNQPQHF
-,TRBJ1-2,TRBV4-2,CASSPLGGREDYGYTF
TRBD2,-,TRBV7-2,CASSPSRTSKREQYF
TRBD2,TRBJ2-3,TRBV7-6,CASSFPSGRIDTQYF
TRBD2,TRBJ2-1,TRBV5-1,CASSLGTSGNEQFF
TRBD1,TRBJ2-7,TRBV5-5,CASSSPRQGYEQYF
-,TRBJ2-3,TRBV9,CASSPRAGDTDTQYF
-,TRBJ1-2,TRBV12-3/TRBV12-4,CASTTDAGSNYGYTF
-,TRBJ2-3,TRBV12-3/TRBV12-4,CAGTLGLAVDTQYF